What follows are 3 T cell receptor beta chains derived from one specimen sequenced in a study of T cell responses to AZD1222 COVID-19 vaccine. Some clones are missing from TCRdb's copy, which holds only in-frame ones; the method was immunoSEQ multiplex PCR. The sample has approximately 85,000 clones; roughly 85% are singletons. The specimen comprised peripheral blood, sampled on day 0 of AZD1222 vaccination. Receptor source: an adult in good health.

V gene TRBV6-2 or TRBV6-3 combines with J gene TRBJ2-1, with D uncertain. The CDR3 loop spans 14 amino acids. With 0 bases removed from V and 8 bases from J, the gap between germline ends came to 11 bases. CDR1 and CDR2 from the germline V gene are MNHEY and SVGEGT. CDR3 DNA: TGTGCCAGCAGTTACTCCTTTCCGGTCGATGAGCAGTTCTTC. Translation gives CASSYSFPVDEQFF.

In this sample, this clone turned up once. The CDR3 loop reads CASSYRQGYEQYF. The CDR3 DNA reads as TGTGCCAGCAGCTACCGACAGGGTTACGAGCAGTACTTC. This chain joins TRBV11-3 and TRBJ2-7, with TRBD1 identical over 7 bases. Germline trimming cut 4 bases from V and 4 bases from J; bases unmatched to any gene: 4. Germline V gene lookup returns CDR1 SGHNT and CDR2 YENEEA. The CDR3 covers 13 residues.

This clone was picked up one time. The CDR3 loop reads CSVEAMGGSGELFF. The DNA for the CDR3 is TGCAGCGTTGAAGCTATGGGGGGGAGCGGGGAGCTGTTTTTT. The chain couples TRBV29-1 to TRBJ2-2; TRBD2 aligns across 7 bases. Per germline, CDR1 SQVTM and CDR2 ANQGSEA. The CDR3 length is 14 residues. V shed 1 base and J 7 bases; nucleotides not matched to a gene: 6.